This T cell receptor beta chain stems from a study of shared clonotypes between healthy human individuals. Using immunoSEQ multiplex PCR, the repertoire was profiled, and TCRdb retains in-frame clones only, with some absent. The table has about 670,000 clones, 72% seen once. The donors, healthy adults who were HIV-negative, had experienced no recent acute infections or vaccinations. CD4+ cells underwent separation, giving CD45RA+ naive and CD45RA-negative memory subsets. The J segment lost 5 bases and the V segment lost 8 bases, leaving 6 bases of the junction unmatched. The CDR3 totals 14 residues. CDR1 SEHNR and CDR2 FQNEAQ come from the germline V gene (reference sequence). This clone was counted between two and nine times. The antigen is undetermined. Study-level findings and limits: In several donors, about 5% of naive CD4 clonotypes appeared in common.

The chain combines TRBV7-9 with TRBJ2-2; 9 nucleotides line up with TRBD1. The sequenced material came from memory CD4+ T cells sorted from blood. The subset is: CD45RA-negative fraction. This sequence was found in a woman aged 25 to 39 in good health. The CDR3 sequence is CASYRTGETGELFF. The DNA of the CDR3 is TGTGCCAGCTACAGGACAGGGGAAACCGGGGAGCTGTTTTTT.